This T cell receptor (beta chain) derives from a study of blood T cells in healthy people across ages. Study-level findings and limits: Expanded clonotype shifts may have been confounded, as the donors had an unknown CMV status.

Primers used in a second PCR of about 6 to 12 cycles were a sample-barcoded 5' primer and a J-beta primer mix. Every individual sample yielded 2.5 million or more paired-end reads (each containing CDR3). MiXCR, applied by TCRdb to the 5' RACE reads, yields one record per CDR3 protein. The sample lists over a million distinct CDR3 sequences; approximately 59% were seen once. There are a few counts of this clonotype. As yet, its antigen is unknown. The sample taken for sequencing was blood. The source is a man aged 18 to 35 in good health.

The CDR3 here is CASSLAGLAVGEQYF. The DNA for the CDR3 is TGTGCCAGCAGCTTGGCGGGACTAGCAGTCGGCGAGCAGTACTTC. V gene TRBV5-5 combines with J gene TRBJ2-7; the match to TRBD2 covers 9 bases. The CDR3 length is 15 residues. The V segment lost 0 bases and the J segment 6 bases; nucleotides outside the gene matches: 7. Germline loops: CDR1 SGHKS, CDR2 YYEKEE (reference sequence).